This TCR beta chain was recorded in a study of CD8 T cells in ankylosing spondylitis. TCRdb re-derived calls from the 5' RACE reads in MiXCR, one entry per CDR3 protein. Of about 36,000 distinct CDR3 sequences detected, 13% appear once; the ten largest clones hold roughly 32%. V was clipped by 0 bases and J by 4 bases, with 12 bases between them. The CDR3 has 14 residues. Per germline, CDR1 GTSNPN and CDR2 SVGIG (reference sequence). This clonotype was sampled from a male donor with ankylosing spondylitis. The sample taken for sequencing was synovial fluid, either unsorted or a sorted T cell fraction (not recorded which). The chain joins TRBV30 to TRBJ1-2; D unresolved. CDR3 sequence reads: CAWSVAWAGYGYTF. The DNA of the CDR3 is TGTGCCTGGAGTGTAGCTTGGGCCGGCTATGGCTACACCTTC. Looking up the rest from reference TRBV30 and TRBJ1-2 gives the full variable domain: SQTIHQWPATLVQPVGSPLSLECTVEGTSNPNLYWYRQAAGRGLQLLFYSVGIGQISSEVPQNLSASRPQDRQFILSSKKLLLSDSGFYLCAWSVAWAGYGYTFGSGTRLTVV.